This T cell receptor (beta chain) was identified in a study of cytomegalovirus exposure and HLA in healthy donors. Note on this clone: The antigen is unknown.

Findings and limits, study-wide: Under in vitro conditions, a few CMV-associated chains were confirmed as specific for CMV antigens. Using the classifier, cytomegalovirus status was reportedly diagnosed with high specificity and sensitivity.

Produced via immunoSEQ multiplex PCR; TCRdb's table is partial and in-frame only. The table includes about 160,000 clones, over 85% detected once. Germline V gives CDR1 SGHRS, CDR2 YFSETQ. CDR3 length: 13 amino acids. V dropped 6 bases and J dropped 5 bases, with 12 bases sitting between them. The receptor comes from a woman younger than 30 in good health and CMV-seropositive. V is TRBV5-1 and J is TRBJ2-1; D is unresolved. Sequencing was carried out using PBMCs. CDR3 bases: TGCGCCAGCACAAGCGCTCCTGACAATGAGCAGTTCTTC. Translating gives CASTSAPDNEQFF.